Below are 17 T cell receptor beta chains sequenced from a single sample in a study of T cells after somatic rescue of genetic block. This table comes from immunoSEQ multiplex PCR, and its TCRdb copy is limited to in-frame clones, with some not included. The profile shows 80,000 to 90,000 clones, around 90% of them singletons. The specimen was peripheral blood mononuclear cells (PBMCs). Every receptor here comes from a woman in her late teens or twenties.

This sequence joins TRBV19 and TRBJ2-7; TRBD1 matches at 12 bases. Germline trimming cut 6 bases from V and 1 base from J; bases unmatched to any gene: 10. The CDR3 extends over 17 amino acids. Per the germline V gene, CDR1 is LNHDA and CDR2 is SQIVND (reference sequence). The CDR3 is CASSPGTGGIPSYEQYF. The CDR3 bases are TGTGCCAGTAGCCCGGGGACAGGGGGCATCCCGTCCTACGAGCAGTACTTC.

This rearrangement joins TRBV10-1 to TRBJ1-1; TRBD1 agrees at 9 bases. Germline CDR1 WNHNN, CDR2 SYGVQD (reference sequence). This CDR3 is 14 amino acids long. The junction had 3 bases not matched to a gene; V was cut back by 6 bases and J by 1 base. CDR3 residues: CASRGDRENTEAFF. DNA for the CDR3: TGCGCCAGCAGGGGGGACAGGGAGAACACTGAAGCTTTCTTT.

The table lists this clone with a count of one. The chain has TRBV5-1 and TRBJ2-5; 7 nucleotides line up with TRBD1. The V segment lost 5 bases and the J segment 2 bases; nucleotides outside the gene matches: 3. CDR3 length equals 13 residues. The germline CDR1 and CDR2 sequences are SGHRS and YFSETQ. Here the CDR3 DNA reads TGCGCCAGCAGGTGGGGACAGCAAGAGACCCAGTACTTC. Amino acids: CASRWGQQETQYF. Full variable domain (outside the CDR3, taken from reference TRBV5-1 and TRBJ2-5): KAGVTQTPRYLIKTRGQQVTLSCSPISGHRSVSWYQQTPGQGLQFLFEYFSETQRNKGNFPGRFSGRQFSNSRSEMNVSTLELGDSALYLCASRWGQQETQYFGPGTRLLVL.

The chain employs TRBV5-5 and TRBJ1-1; the D gene is possibly TRBD1 (6 bases). CDR3 length: 14 residues. The germline V gene has CDR1 SGHKS and CDR2 YYEKEE (reference sequence). The V and J ends lost 6 bases and 1 base respectively, with 13 bases between them. The CDR3 bases are TGTGCCAGCACCCCCGGGGGGGCGAACACTGAAGCTTTCTTT. It specifies CASTPGGANTEAFF.

In regard to this clone: At one boundary the junction diverges from the germline segment, which might be a read error. The gene calls are TRBV7-7 and TRBJ2-7; no clear D gene. Germline-derived CDR1 and CDR2 are SSHAT and FNYEAQ (reference sequence). The CDR3 extends over 15 amino acids. CDR3 residues: CASTLTVPYSYEQYF. In DNA form, the CDR3 reads TGTGCTAGCACCTTAACAGTTCCATACTCCTACGAGCAGTACTTC.

The chain links TRBV11-2 to TRBJ1-1; D is perhaps TRBD1 (5 bases). The V gene lost 5 bases and the J gene lost 4 bases, with 11 bases spanning the gap. CDR3 length: 13 amino acids. Germline CDR1 is SGHAT and CDR2 is FQNNGV. CDR3 bases: TGTGCCAGCAGCCCGAAAGGGGTCACTGAAGCTTTCTTT. Translated, it gives CASSPKGVTEAFF.

The rearrangement joins TRBV28 to TRBJ1-2; TRBD1 might be the D (5 bases). Germline assignment: CDR1 MDHEN and CDR2 SYDVKM. The CDR3 covers 14 residues. V lost 1 base and J 4 bases, leaving 10 bases between the germline ends. For the CDR3, the DNA is TGTGCCAGCAGTTTATTGGGGCACTTCTATGGCTACACCTTC. It specifies CASSLLGHFYGYTF.

The V gene is TRBV27, the J gene TRBJ2-1; TRBD1 matches at 7 bases. Germline values: CDR1 MNHEY, CDR2 SMNVEV (reference sequence). The junction had 3 bases not matched to a gene; V was cut back by 4 bases and J by 0 bases. This CDR3 comprises 15 residues. The CDR3 here is CASSSDRASYNEQFF. CDR3 bases: TGTGCCAGCAGTTCCGACAGGGCCTCCTACAATGAGCAGTTCTTC.

About this clone: Other DNA sequences in this sample translate to the same CDR3. The CDR3 region is CSAVNHGGEQYF. Written as DNA, the CDR3 is TGCAGCGCCGTCAATCACGGAGGCGAGCAGTACTTC. The chain recombines TRBV29-1 with TRBJ2-7, with D perhaps matching TRBD2 (5 bases). V lost 7 bases, J lost 6 bases, and 16 bases lay in between. CDR1 is SQVTM and CDR2 is ANQGSEA in the germline V gene. This CDR3 is 12 amino acids long.

The sample holds one count of this clone. The chain uses TRBV28 and TRBJ2-1; 8 bases align to TRBD1. The CDR3 is made up of 15 amino acids. V lost 4 bases, J lost 6 bases, and 8 bases stayed unmatched. Germline V CDR1 and CDR2: MDHEN, SYDVKM. The CDR3: CASSYMGQVTNEQFF. CDR3 DNA: TGTGCCAGCAGTTATATGGGACAGGTAACCAATGAGCAGTTCTTC.

The V gene is TRBV4-3, the J gene TRBJ2-7, with 12 bases fitting TRBD2. Germline CDR1 and CDR2: LGHNA and YSLEER. The V and J ends lost 1 base and 2 bases, in that order; junction bases with no gene match: 0. There are 15 residues in the CDR3. The CDR3 DNA reads TGCGCCAGCAGCCAAGGACTAGCGGGAGCCTACGAGCAGTACTTC. Translated, it gives CASSQGLAGAYEQYF.

This clone was found once. The chain combines TRBV2 with TRBJ1-2; D gene ambiguous. Between the trimmed V and J ends, which lost 6 bases and 5 bases, there was a span of 7 bases. CDR1 and CDR2 (germline): SNHLY, FYNNEI. This CDR3 has 11 amino acids. The chain's CDR3 is CASRGVYGYTF. Here the CDR3 DNA reads TGTGCCAGCAGGGGTGTGTATGGCTACACCTTC.

This chain connects TRBV6-5 to TRBJ2-2; tentative D call: TRBD2 (5 bases). The V gene's germline CDR1 is MNHEY and CDR2 SVGAGI. The CDR3 runs to 14 residues. The V and J ends lost 8 bases and 6 bases respectively, with 16 bases between them. Written as DNA, the CDR3 is TGTGCCAGCGGCACTAGTCGGCTGTCCGGGGAGCTGTTTTTT. It yields the protein CASGTSRLSGELFF.

This clone was seen once. The V call is TRBV7-8, the J call TRBJ2-4, with D perhaps TRBD1 or TRBD2 (5 bases each). CDR1 and CDR2 from the germline V gene are SGHVS and FQNEAQ. V was shortened by 1 base and J by 6 bases, with 13 bases between the two germline ends. CDR3 size: 15 residues. The CDR3 here is CASSLEGTGLNIQYF. CDR3 DNA: TGTGCCAGCAGCTTAGAAGGGACGGGGCTAAACATTCAGTACTTC.

This chain joins TRBV4-3 and TRBJ1-4; D unresolved. From germline, CDR1 is LGHNA and CDR2 YSLEER. V lost 0 bases to trimming and J lost 5 bases, with 10 bases between them. The CDR3 sequence is 15 residues long. DNA of the CDR3: TGCGCCAGCAGCCAAGATGTGACGGCGAATGAAAAACTGTTTTTT. Translating gives CASSQDVTANEKLFF.

This chain uses TRBV27 with TRBJ2-7, with D hard to call. The CDR3 length is 11 residues. The V end lost 5 bases, the J end lost 3 bases, and 5 bases lay between the germline ends. Looked up from germline, CDR1 is MNHEY and CDR2 is SMNVEV (reference sequence). The CDR3 loop is CASSPGYEQYF. For the CDR3, the DNA is TGTGCCAGCAGTCCCGGCTACGAGCAGTACTTC.

This clone has a single count. This sequence joins TRBV28 and TRBJ2-7; 7 bases align to TRBD2. J was trimmed by 3 bases and V by 6 bases; bases with no gene match: 5. The CDR3 covers 13 residues. Germline lookup yields CDR1 MDHEN and CDR2 SYDVKM. CDR3 residues: CASRGLAVYEQYF. The CDR3 DNA reads as TGTGCCAGCAGAGGTCTAGCGGTCTACGAGCAGTACTTC.